One and the same sample provided the 19 T cell receptor beta chains below, sequenced in a study of regulatory T cells in long-lasting Graves disease. Time point meaning: newly diagnosed GD, antithyroid drugs for less than 3 months. The TCR library used RNA extracted from PBMCs. HTBI primers from iRepertoire and Arm-PCR of CDR3 regions yielded the TCR beta libraries. MiXCR, run by TCRdb on the multiplex PCR reads, gives a single entry per CDR3 protein. The data show roughly 500,000 distinct CDR3 sequences, around 15% seen once. These data were also reused for a study on T cells in Graves' hyperthyroidism and ophthalmopathy.

Sequencing was performed on peripheral blood mononuclear cells (PBMCs), taken at new diagnosis, from a patient treated with antithyroid drugs. The receptors derive from a woman in her fifties or sixties with Graves disease.

This clonotype has more than one count but fewer than ten. CDR3 protein: CSVELGQGSYEQYF. As DNA, the CDR3 is TGCAGCGTTGAACTTGGACAGGGCTCCTACGAGCAGTACTTC. The chain joins TRBV29-1 to TRBJ2-7; 8 positions agree with TRBD1. Germline V gives CDR1 SQVTM, CDR2 ANQGSEA. The length of the CDR3 is 14 residues. Trimming took 2 bases from V and 0 from J; bases not matched to a gene: 3.

In its sample, this clonotype was seen a few times. This sequence joins TRBV9 and TRBJ2-7; TRBD2 matches at 10 bases. There are 15 residues in the CDR3. Unmatched junction bases numbered 3, after V lost 0 bases and J lost 3 bases. Per the germline V gene, CDR1 is SGDLS and CDR2 is YYNGEE. Here the CDR3 DNA reads TGTGCCAGCAGCGTAGGCCTAGCGGGGGACTACGAGCAGTACTTC. This encodes CASSVGLAGDYEQYF.

The table lists this clonotype with a few counts. The CDR3 reads CASSQDRGTAYEQYF. CDR3 sequence (DNA): TGCGCCAGCAGCCAAGATAGAGGGACAGCCTACGAGCAGTACTTC. This rearrangement joins TRBV4-1 to TRBJ2-7; 7 nucleotides match TRBD1. V lost 0 bases, J lost 2 bases, and 4 bases stayed unmatched. This CDR3 has 15 residues. The germline CDR1 and CDR2 sequences are MGHRA and YSYEKL.

This clonotype was seen many times. The gene calls are TRBV28 and TRBJ2-7, with 9 bases fitting TRBD1. The CDR3 has 14 amino acids. From germline, CDR1 is MDHEN and CDR2 SYDVKM. V shed 6 bases, J shed 4 bases, and the junction held 7 bases outside the gene matches. The CDR3: CASSVSGTGYEQYF. DNA for the CDR3: TGTGCCAGCAGCGTATCCGGGACAGGGTACGAGCAGTACTTC.

The sample holds many counts of this clonotype. This chain connects TRBV29-1 to TRBJ2-3; the D is unclear. Per the germline V gene, CDR1 is SQVTM and CDR2 is ANQGSEA. The CDR3 has 13 amino acids. Trimming left V 3 bases short and J 1 base short, with 8 bases between. The CDR3 loop is CSVDWYGTDTQYF. CDR3 nucleotides: TGCAGCGTTGACTGGTATGGCACAGATACGCAGTATTTT.

This clonotype showed up just once. The CDR3, as DNA: TGTGCCAGCAGCCAACCGGGACAGGGCACCTACGAGCAGTACTTC. Protein: CASSQPGQGTYEQYF. This rearrangement joins TRBV3-1 to TRBJ2-7, with TRBD1 matching over 9 bases. Germline loops: CDR1 LGHDT, CDR2 YNNKEL (reference sequence). There are 15 residues in the CDR3. V lost 2 bases to trimming and J lost 2 bases; unmatched junction nucleotides: 4.

A few counts support this clonotype. V usage is TRBV28 and J usage is TRBJ2-3; 7 bases agree with TRBD2. V trimming: 3 bases; J trimming: 2 bases; junction bases outside the gene matches: 8. The CDR3 totals 16 residues. Germline-derived CDR1 and CDR2 are MDHEN and SYDVKM. The CDR3: CASSFNRGRDTDTQYF. In DNA form, the CDR3 reads TGTGCCAGCAGTTTTAATCGCGGGAGAGACACAGATACGCAGTATTTT.

This clonotype was picked up many times. The J gene is TRBJ2-7, the V gene TRBV11-2; TRBD2 aligns across 15 bases. There are 18 residues in the CDR3. The J segment lost 2 bases and the V segment lost 3 bases, leaving 8 bases of the junction unmatched. Germline V gene data show CDR1 as SGHAT and CDR2 as FQNNGV. CDR3: CASSFGLAGGLITYEQYF. The CDR3 DNA reads as TGTGCCAGCAGCTTCGGACTAGCGGGAGGGCTCATCACCTACGAGCAGTACTTC.

Ten or more counts support this clonotype. The rearrangement links TRBV12-3 or TRBV12-4 to TRBJ1-4; tentatively, D is TRBD1 (6 bases). This CDR3 region has 14 residues. V lost 3 bases and J lost 8, with 13 bases in between. In DNA form, the CDR3 reads TGTGCCAGCAGTTTCTGGAGGGGGGAAGAAAAACTGTTTTTT. Translating it yields CASSFWRGEEKLFF.

Only one count was recorded for this clonotype. The chain is built from TRBV19 and TRBJ1-6; 9 nucleotides agree with TRBD1. Germline-derived CDR1 and CDR2 are LNHDA and SQIVND (reference sequence). The V segment lost 11 bases and the J segment 8 bases; nucleotides outside the gene matches: 16. The CDR3 runs 16 residues. CDR3 sequence (DNA): TGTGCCGCCGGGACAGGGAGAAGCGGAGCCTATTCACCCCTCCACTTT. This translates into CAAGTGRSGAYSPLHF.

This clonotype was found many times. The chain is built from TRBV11-2 and TRBJ2-5; 8 nucleotides match TRBD2. V lost 1 base, J lost 8 bases, and 18 bases stayed unmatched. Germline-derived CDR1 and CDR2 are SGHAT and FQNNGV. The CDR3 runs 18 residues. The CDR3 reads CASSLGASGTSPSSTQYF. The CDR3 DNA reads as TGTGCCAGCAGCTTAGGGGCTTCGGGGACTAGTCCCTCGAGCACCCAGTACTTC.

This clonotype was seen only a few times. The chain couples TRBV3-1 to TRBJ2-1, with 13 bases that match TRBD2. The CDR3 runs to 16 residues. Trimming took 0 bases from V and 10 from J; bases not matched to a gene: 6. Germline values: CDR1 LGHDT, CDR2 YNNKEL (reference sequence). CDR3 amino acids: CASSQDLGLAGVEQFF. The CDR3 DNA reads as TGTGCCAGCAGCCAAGATCTAGGACTAGCGGGAGTGGAGCAGTTCTTC.

This clonotype has ten or more counts. V gene TRBV30 combines with J gene TRBJ2-3; 13 bases map to TRBD2. Per the germline V gene, CDR1 is GTSNPN and CDR2 is SVGIG (reference sequence). With 0 bases clipped from V and 4 bases from J, the junction kept 1 base outside the gene matches. The CDR3 extends over 15 amino acids. The CDR3 spells CAWSVLAGGPDTQYF. For the CDR3, the DNA is TGTGCCTGGAGTGTACTAGCGGGAGGGCCAGATACGCAGTATTTT.

The sample holds many counts of this clonotype. The chain employs TRBV7-2 and TRBJ1-1, with 8 bases that match TRBD1. Germline CDR1 reads SGHTA; CDR2 reads FQGNSA. This CDR3 comprises 18 residues. Trimming at V came to 5 bases and at J to 1 base, leaving 15 bases not matched to a gene. The CDR3 coding sequence is TGTGCCAGCAGCCTCCGTATGGGACAGGTGGGGAGGAACACTGAAGCTTTCTTT. It translates to CASSLRMGQVGRNTEAFF. The full variable domain, rest sourced from reference TRBV7-2 and TRBJ1-1, is GAGVSQSPSNKVTEKGKDVELRCDPISGHTALYWYRQSLGQGLEFLIYFQGNSAPDKSGLPSDRFSAERTGGSVSTLTIQRTQQEDSAVYLCASSLRMGQVGRNTEAFFGQGTRLTVV.

This clonotype was found many times. The CDR3 bases are TGTGCCAGCAGCTTAGTAGCTAGCGGAAACAATGAGCAGTTCTTC. Translation gives CASSLVASGNNEQFF. The J gene is TRBJ2-1, the V gene TRBV7-8; TRBD2 matches at 7 bases. CDR1 SGHVS and CDR2 FQNEAQ come from the germline V gene. Trimming at V came to 1 base and at J to 5 bases, leaving 5 bases not matched to a gene. The CDR3 totals 15 residues.

This clonotype appeared many times. The chain is built from TRBV7-6 and TRBJ2-7; 9 bases align to TRBD2. This CDR3 is built from 16 residues. Germline-derived CDR1 and CDR2 are SGHVS and FNYEAQ. Trimming at V came to 5 bases and at J to 0 bases, leaving 8 bases not matched to a gene. This CDR3 reads CASSRKTSGSSYEQYF. DNA for the CDR3: TGTGCCAGCAGCCGCAAGACTAGCGGAAGCTCCTACGAGCAGTACTTC.

There are many counts of this clonotype. The chain recombines TRBV7-2 with TRBJ2-1, with 7 bases lining up with TRBD1. J gave up 12 bases and V 7 bases, and 18 bases lay outside the gene matches. The CDR3 sequence is 15 residues long. CDR1 SGHTA and CDR2 FQGNSA come from the germline V gene. Here the CDR3 DNA reads TGTGCCAGCACCACTGCGACGCTCACAGGGGCTGGGCAGTTCTTC. It is translated as CASTTATLTGAGQFF.

The chain recombines TRBV7-9 with TRBJ1-2, with 8 bases that match TRBD1. Per germline, CDR1 SEHNR and CDR2 FQNEAQ (reference sequence). The CDR3 runs 14 residues. Losses at the gene ends were 1 base for V and 8 bases for J; bases not matched to a gene: 6. CDR3 bases: TGTGCCAGCAGCTTAGGAGGGCAGGGGGCAGGCTACACCTTC. Residues: CASSLGGQGAGYTF.

Notes on this clonotype: This probably arose from a read error, given a far larger clone one base away. The chain links TRBV12-3 or TRBV12-4 to TRBJ2-3; D gene ambiguous. This CDR3 is 12 amino acids long. Trimming removed 3 bases from V and 4 bases from J, with 5 bases in between. The CDR3 coding sequence is TGTGCCAGCAGTTTTTCGGCAGATACGCAGTATTTT. Its protein is CASSFSADTQYF.